The sequence of this T cell receptor beta chain was determined in a study of T cells in Graves' hyperthyroidism and ophthalmopathy. Ten or more counts support this clonotype. Its antigen is still unknown. TCR beta CDR3 regions were amplified from RNA. Initially, a first-round RT-PCR of the TCR CDR3 employed the HTBI primer set. MiXCR, applied by TCRdb to the multiplex PCR reads, yields one record per CDR3 protein. The repertoire has 400,000 or so distinct CDR3 sequences, about 14% of them found once; the top ten carry around 28%. The study included ophthalmopathy patients with Clinical Activity Score at least 3, NOSPECS grade at least 4 and duration under 3 months. General study findings and limits: Stable hyperthyroidism and ophthalmopathy were separated using 13 V-J signatures. Blood samples included most of the expanded thyroid clonotypes exceeding 0.001.

The CDR3 has 16 residues. Per germline, CDR1 SGHVS and CDR2 FQNEAQ. V lost 3 bases, J lost 0 bases, and 6 bases stayed unmatched. The genes are TRBV7-8 and TRBJ2-3; TRBD2 aligns across 7 bases. This receptor was obtained from a man aged 45-65 years with Graves' ophthalmopathy. Sequencing was done on a sample of blood. The CDR3 DNA sequence: TGTGCCAGCAGCTTCGAAGCGGGAAGAAGCACAGATACGCAGTATTTT. Translation: CASSFEAGRSTDTQYF.